This TCR beta chain appears in the sequencing data of a study of cytomegalovirus exposure and HLA in healthy donors. Trimming cost V 5 bases and J 3 bases; bases outside gene matches: 5. CDR1 SGHAT and CDR2 FQNNGV come from the germline V gene. CDR3 length equals 14 residues. The PCR was carried out with 60 Vbeta primers and 13 Jbeta primers. Produced via immunoSEQ multiplex PCR; TCRdb's table is partial and in-frame only. Seen here are some 140,000 clones, more than 70% observed once, and the top ten hold 1% to 1.5%. This receptor was identified in a male donor in good health and CMV-seropositive. Sequenced input: PBMCs. This chain connects TRBV11-2 to TRBJ2-7; 9 nucleotides agree with TRBD1. CDR3 nucleotide sequence: TGTGCCAGCAGCCCGGGACAGGGTTTCTACGAGCAGTACTTC. Translation: CASSPGQGFYEQYF.